Listed below are T cell receptor beta chains from one sample, sequenced in a study of cytomegalovirus exposure and HLA in healthy donors. Data came from immunoSEQ multiplex PCR; TCRdb stores just in-frame clones and leaves some out. This table holds 130,000 to 150,000 clones, under 80% found once. Material: PBMCs. Receptors originate from a man aged 18-30 years in good health and CMV-seropositive. CDR3s include the opening cysteine and the closing phenylalanine or tryptophan. Fields, in order: CDR3 protein, CDR3 DNA, clone size, J gene, D gene, V gene. D genes are given only for firm matches. Some rows mark clone size as missing; the rest say once, few, many or name a class of expanded clone.

CASSFGQGTYEQYF,TGTGCCAGCAGCTTTGGGCAGGGTACCTACGAGCAGTACTTC,.,TRBJ2-7,.,TRBV11-2
CASSLIPTGGDTEAFF,TGTGCCAGCAGCTTAATCCCTACAGGGGGTGACACTGAAGCTTTCTTT,.,TRBJ1-1,TRBD1,TRBV7-3
CASSLAPFDRRYNEQFF,TGTGCTAGCAGCTTAGCTCCCTTTGACAGGCGATACAATGAGCAGTTCTTC,.,TRBJ2-1,.,TRBV7-7
CASSPPRGGETQYF,TGTGCCAGCTCACCCCCCCGAGGGGGAGAGACCCAGTACTTC,.,TRBJ2-5,.,TRBV18
CASSSQLLDSPLHF,TGTGCCAGCAGTTCACAGCTTTTGGATTCACCCCTCCACTTT,.,TRBJ1-6,.,TRBV6-6
CASSLNRERQPQHF,TGTGCCAGCAGCTTGAACAGGGAGAGGCAGCCCCAGCATTTT,.,TRBJ1-5,.,TRBV5-6
CASMGGFNTEAFF,TGTGCCAGCATGGGAGGGTTTAACACTGAAGCTTTCTTT,.,TRBJ1-1,.,TRBV28
CSVDSGNYGYTF,TGCAGCGTTGATTCCGGGAACTATGGCTACACCTTC,.,TRBJ1-2,.,TRBV29-1
CASSLEGAGITEAFF,TGTGCCAGCAGCTTGGAAGGGGCAGGCATCACTGAAGCTTTCTTT,.,TRBJ1-1,.,TRBV5-4
CAWTRLLYYNEQFF,TGTGCCTGGACGAGACTACTCTACTACAATGAGCAGTTCTTC,.,TRBJ2-1,.,TRBV30
CASSERNRGEAFF,TGTGCCAGCAGTGAGCGGAACAGGGGGGAAGCTTTCTTT,.,TRBJ1-1,TRBD1,TRBV6-1
CASSYGLGSADTQYF,TGTGCCAGCAGCTACGGACTAGGAAGCGCAGATACGCAGTATTTT,few,TRBJ2-3,TRBD2,TRBV7-2
CASSSTESSEQYF,TGCGCCAGCAGCTCGACAGAGTCTAGCGAGCAGTACTTC,.,TRBJ2-7,.,TRBV5-1
CASTPSRGAYEQYF,TGTGCCAGCACTCCTTCTCGGGGGGCTTACGAGCAGTACTTC,.,TRBJ2-7,.,TRBV2
CASSPPSGAGEKLFF,TGTGCCAGCTCACCACCATCAGGGGCAGGTGAAAAACTGTTTTTT,few,TRBJ1-4,.,TRBV18
CASSGTGGGSRQYF,TGTGCCAGCAGTGGGACAGGGGGCGGATCGCGGCAGTACTTC,few,TRBJ2-7,TRBD1,TRBV7-2
CASSEDRGQTDGYTF,TGTGCCAGCAGTGAAGATAGGGGACAGACTGATGGCTACACCTTC,.,TRBJ1-2,TRBD1,TRBV2
CASKVRDYSYEQYF,TGTGCCAGTAAGGTGCGGGACTACTCCTACGAGCAGTACTTC,once,TRBJ2-7,TRBD2,TRBV6-4
CASSVQLQTGFSNQPQHF,TGTGCCAGCAGTGTCCAATTACAGACAGGCTTTAGCAATCAGCCCCAGCATTTT,.,TRBJ1-5,.,TRBV6-4
CASTIDTFSGNTIYF,TGTGCCAGCACCATTGACACCTTCTCTGGAAACACCATATATTTT,.,TRBJ1-3,.,TRBV28
CASSLSPAGGRETQYF,TGTGCCAGCAGTTTATCTCCAGCGGGGGGGCGAGAGACCCAGTACTTC,.,TRBJ2-5,TRBD2,TRBV27
CASSLGPGGINQPQHF,TGTGCCAGCAGCCTGGGTCCAGGGGGGATCAATCAGCCCCAGCATTTT,.,TRBJ1-5,TRBD1,TRBV28
CAISEWGLASSSYEQYF,TGTGCCATCAGTGAGTGGGGACTAGCTTCTTCCTCCTACGAGCAGTACTTC,.,TRBJ2-7,TRBD2,TRBV10-3
CASSPSGEQYF,TGTGCCAGCAGCCCCTCGGGCGAGCAGTACTTC,.,TRBJ2-7,.,TRBV6-6
CASSYSWRGTEAFF,TGTGCCAGCAGTTACTCGTGGCGGGGCACTGAAGCTTTCTTT,.,TRBJ1-1,.,TRBV6-5
CASRESAGQNYGYTF,TGTGCCAGCAGGGAGAGTGCGGGACAGAACTATGGCTACACCTTC,few,TRBJ1-2,TRBD1,TRBV4-2
CSVVPGQGIDSEQYF,TGCAGCGTTGTGCCCGGGCAGGGCATCGACAGCGAGCAGTACTTC,once,TRBJ2-7,.,TRBV29-1
CASSYQQGAPTEAFF,TGTGCCAGCAGTTACCAACAGGGGGCGCCCACTGAAGCTTTCTTT,.,TRBJ1-1,TRBD1,TRBV6-5
CASSGIDIQETQYF,TGTGCCAGCAGTGGGATTGACATACAAGAGACCCAGTACTTC,few,TRBJ2-5,.,TRBV2
CASSLYSLEDSPLHF,TGTGCCAGCTCATTGTACAGCCTGGAGGATTCACCCCTCCACTTT,.,TRBJ1-6,.,TRBV18
CASSWGQGEEKLFF,TGCGCCAGCAGCTGGGGACAAGGAGAAGAAAAACTGTTTTTT,once,TRBJ1-4,.,TRBV5-1
CASSLLKGLGNTIYF,TGTGCCAGCAGTCTATTGAAGGGGCTGGGGAACACCATATATTTT,few,TRBJ1-3,.,TRBV6-1
CASSGGDRGQREIF,TGCGCCAGCAGCGGAGGGGACAGGGGGCAAAGAGAGATCTTC,.,TRBJ2-1,TRBD1,TRBV5-1
CAWSEGDRGVEEQYF,TGTGCCTGGAGCGAAGGGGACAGGGGTGTAGAAGAGCAGTACTTC,.,TRBJ2-7,TRBD1,TRBV30
CASSVRNEQFF,TGTGCCAGCAGTGTCCGTAATGAGCAGTTCTTC,.,TRBJ2-1,.,TRBV27
CASSKTSGAIYNEQFF,TGTGCCAGTAGTAAGACTAGCGGAGCGATATACAATGAGCAGTTCTTC,.,TRBJ2-1,TRBD2,TRBV19
CASSLYKVTGGGNTEAFF,TGTGCCAGCTCACTATACAAGGTGACAGGGGGAGGGAACACTGAAGCTTTCTTT,.,TRBJ1-1,TRBD1,TRBV18
CASSFRSWAGGRTGELFF,TGTGCCAGCAGTTTCCGATCCTGGGCGGGGGGGCGGACCGGGGAGCTGTTTTTT,once,TRBJ2-2,TRBD2,TRBV27
CASSEATYSGNTIYF,TGTGCCAGCAGTGAAGCTACATACTCTGGAAACACCATATATTTT,.,TRBJ1-3,.,TRBV6-1
CASSPARWSSSSYNEQFF,TGTGCCAGCAGCCCCGCCCGCTGGTCTAGCAGTTCCTACAATGAGCAGTTCTTC,.,TRBJ2-1,.,TRBV7-9
CATSGSIQETQYF,TGCGCCACTAGCGGGAGCATCCAAGAAACCCAGTACTTC,.,TRBJ2-5,TRBD2,TRBV5-1
CASSLAGGEFGNTIYF,TGTGCCAGCAGCTTAGCGGGAGGGGAATTTGGAAACACCATATATTTT,.,TRBJ1-3,.,TRBV7-6
CAISETKGAFTEAFF,TGTGCCATCAGTGAAACAAAGGGGGCTTTTACTGAAGCTTTCTTT,.,TRBJ1-1,TRBD1,TRBV10-3
CSAERSNTIYF,TGCAGTGCCGAGAGGAGTAACACCATATATTTT,few,TRBJ1-3,.,TRBV20-1
CASSLAGTSGRAVSHYEQYF,TGTGCCAGTAGTCTTGCCGGGACTAGCGGGAGGGCCGTCTCCCACTACGAGCAGTACTTC,.,TRBJ2-7,TRBD2,TRBV19
CASSKRKQEGGSPLHF,TGTGCCAGCAGCAAAAGGAAACAGGAGGGTGGTTCACCCCTCCACTTT,.,TRBJ1-6,.,TRBV21-1
CASSLEGQGREQYF,TGTGCCAGCAGCTTGGAAGGGCAGGGGCGGGAGCAGTACTTC,.,TRBJ2-7,.,TRBV5-4
CASQMWGQRFF,TGTGCCAGCCAAATGTGGGGCCAGCGTTTCTTC,once,TRBJ2-1,.,TRBV11-3
CAWSVGWEQETQYF,TGTGCCTGGAGTGTAGGTTGGGAGCAAGAGACCCAGTACTTC,once,TRBJ2-5,.,TRBV30
CASSPFGHRLLFNQPQHF,TGTGCTAGCAGCCCCTTTGGCCATCGTCTGCTCTTTAATCAGCCCCAGCATTTT,.,TRBJ1-5,.,TRBV7-7